This is a list of T cell receptor beta chains from one sample in a study of blood T cells in healthy people across ages. TCRdb itself ran the 5' RACE reads through MiXCR, one entry per CDR3 protein. The table has around 800,000 distinct CDR3 sequences, 35% to 60% seen once. The source material was blood. These receptors originate from an elderly man in good health. The CDR3 runs from the conserved cysteine through the conserved F or W. A D gene is named only where the DNA matches it firmly.

d_gene | j_gene | v_gene | CDR3aa
- | TRBJ1-5 | TRBV28 | CASSQDSSNQPQHF
TRBD2 | TRBJ2-3 | TRBV9 | CASTSSGRADTQYF
- | TRBJ1-4 | TRBV5-5 | CASSLSSKGEKLFF
- | TRBJ1-6 | TRBV27 | CASSLRQAQGSLHF
TRBD1 | TRBJ2-1 | TRBV10-2 | CASRPGTDLTAYSYNEQFF
TRBD2 | TRBJ2-7 | TRBV29-1 | CRAGGSSYEQYF
- | - | TRBV12-3/TRBV12-4 | CASSLAGTVREQYF
TRBD2 | TRBJ2-4 | TRBV14 | CASNQAGTRENIQYF
TRBD2 | TRBJ2-3 | TRBV4-3 | CASSHGTSGPASTDTQYF
- | TRBJ1-3 | TRBV4-3 | CASSQDLQAGNTIYF
- | TRBJ2-2 | TRBV20-1 | CSAMGSGELFF
- | TRBJ1-2 | TRBV4-3 | CASSQAGPGNYGYTF
- | TRBJ2-5 | TRBV12-3/TRBV12-4 | CASSSRGTRYF
- | TRBJ2-1 | TRBV29-1 | CSSSGTSSNNEQFF
- | TRBJ2-1 | TRBV5-1 | CASSLASAGGGNEQFF
- | TRBJ1-2 | TRBV5-4 | CASSLNRLGHGYTF
- | TRBJ1-4 | TRBV7-2 | CASRGWTDEKLFF
TRBD1 | TRBJ2-7 | TRBV11-1 | CASSPRTGGGEQYF
TRBD2 | - | TRBV10-3 | CAISRDYQDEQYF
- | TRBJ1-2 | TRBV7-2 | CASSLGTTVRGYTF
TRBD2 | TRBJ2-7 | TRBV7-9 | CASTLGAGLREQYF
TRBD1 | TRBJ2-5 | TRBV5-5 | CASSSKGARVLTETQYF
TRBD2 | TRBJ2-7 | TRBV9 | CASSVVSGRYEQYF
TRBD1 | TRBJ1-5 | TRBV20-1 | CSARDPGQAGPQHF
- | - | TRBV20-1 | CSANPLRGSSYNEQYF
- | TRBJ2-5 | TRBV5-6 | CASSVGRGTGMYF
TRBD1 | TRBJ2-7 | TRBV9 | CASSVTGEQGEQYF
- | TRBJ1-2 | TRBV6-2/TRBV6-3 | CASTDRGENYGYTF
- | TRBJ1-4 | TRBV20-1 | CSASGGGFEKLFF
TRBD2 | TRBJ2-1 | TRBV20-1 | CSARDSRAGGQYNEQFF
- | TRBJ2-2 | TRBV27 | CASSASGAGHGELFF
- | TRBJ2-5 | TRBV3-1 | CASSQDGRNQETQYF
- | TRBJ2-4 | TRBV6-1 | CASSEGPKNIQYF
TRBD1 | TRBJ2-1 | TRBV20-1 | CSVRTGLLDEQFF
- | TRBJ2-7 | TRBV27 | CASSLYRGNEQYF
- | TRBJ2-1 | TRBV9 | CASSVVNNEQFF
- | TRBJ2-7 | TRBV20-1 | CSTREILQGSYEQYF
- | TRBJ1-5 | TRBV20-1 | CSGVAGGGNQPQHF
TRBD2 | TRBJ2-1 | TRBV2 | CASTGLERYNEQFF
- | TRBJ1-4 | TRBV16 | CASSPRQYEKLFF
- | TRBJ1-1 | TRBV5-1 | CASSSGVANTEAFF
- | - | TRBV14 | CASSQGDTDEQYF
- | TRBJ1-6 | TRBV12-3/TRBV12-4 | CASSTTGNSPPHF
TRBD1 | TRBJ2-5 | TRBV7-2 | CASSLSQGYETQYF
- | TRBJ2-1 | TRBV20-1 | CSAPRDSHNEQFF
- | TRBJ2-1 | TRBV7-2 | CASSLGLGDHNEQFF
- | - | TRBV7-2 | CASSSRRSQGGLETQYF
- | TRBJ2-3 | TRBV5-1 | CASSAGRSPGTDTQYF
- | TRBJ2-1 | TRBV6-1 | CASRAGSGSYNEQFF
- | TRBJ2-1 | TRBV28 | CTSSYGRQKNEQFF
TRBD2 | TRBJ2-7 | TRBV11-2 | CASSSSGGLGEQYF
- | TRBJ2-3 | TRBV7-2 | CASGEPMLTDTQYF
TRBD2 | TRBJ2-5 | TRBV6-5 | CASRPSGQETQYF
- | TRBJ2-7 | TRBV7-9 | CASSFTRDYEQYF
TRBD1 | TRBJ2-5 | TRBV6-2/TRBV6-3 | CASSHRGPGQETQYF